The entry below gives a single TCR beta chain sequence along with its context. This sample was included in a study of cytomegalovirus exposure and HLA in healthy donors. Germline assignment: CDR1 WNHNN and CDR2 SYGVQD (reference sequence). V shed 2 bases and J 2 bases; nucleotides not matched to a gene: 1. The CDR3 is 14 residues long. PCR involved 60 Vbeta and 13 Jbeta primers. The protocol was immunoSEQ multiplex PCR, while the TCRdb copy is restricted to in-frame clones and leaves out a portion. Of fewer than 80,000 clones listed, roughly 85% were seen once; the top ten hold about 2.3%. The chain uses TRBV10-1 and TRBJ2-3; TRBD1 matches at 7 bases. The TCR was taken from a man aged 25 to 40 in good health and CMV-seronegative. Sequenced sample: PBMCs. The CDR3 loop reads CASSEEGATDTQYF. CDR3 DNA: TGCGCCAGCAGTGAGGAGGGGGCCACAGATACGCAGTATTTT.